This entry features one TCR beta chain sequence. Its antigen is still unknown. This entry is derived from a study of OX40 agonist ivuxolimab in advanced cancers. Study background: Each patient was given ivuxolimab into a vein every 2 weeks, at 0.01 to 10 mg/kg.

V gave up 1 base and J gave up 2 bases, with 11 bases separating them. The CDR3 is made up of 15 amino acids. CDR1 is SSHAT and CDR2 is FNYEAQ in the germline V gene (reference sequence). Study observations and caveats: Some nonresponders additionally presented with little normalized T-cell clonal expansion.

Only in-frame clones appear in the TCRdb table, and some are missing; sequencing was by immunoSEQ multiplex PCR. The table includes 60,000 or so clones, 92% detected once. The source was CD4+ or CD8+ T cells sorted from blood, collected in a trial of the OX40 agonist ivuxolimab. The TCR sequence derives from an adult with an advanced solid tumor such as melanoma, head and neck, liver or kidney cancer. This rearrangement joins TRBV7-7 to TRBJ2-5, with D tentatively TRBD2 (6 bases). The DNA for the CDR3 is TGTGCCAGCAGCTTAGAGGGCGCGGGGCAAGAGACCCAGTACTTC. This encodes CASSLEGAGQETQYF.